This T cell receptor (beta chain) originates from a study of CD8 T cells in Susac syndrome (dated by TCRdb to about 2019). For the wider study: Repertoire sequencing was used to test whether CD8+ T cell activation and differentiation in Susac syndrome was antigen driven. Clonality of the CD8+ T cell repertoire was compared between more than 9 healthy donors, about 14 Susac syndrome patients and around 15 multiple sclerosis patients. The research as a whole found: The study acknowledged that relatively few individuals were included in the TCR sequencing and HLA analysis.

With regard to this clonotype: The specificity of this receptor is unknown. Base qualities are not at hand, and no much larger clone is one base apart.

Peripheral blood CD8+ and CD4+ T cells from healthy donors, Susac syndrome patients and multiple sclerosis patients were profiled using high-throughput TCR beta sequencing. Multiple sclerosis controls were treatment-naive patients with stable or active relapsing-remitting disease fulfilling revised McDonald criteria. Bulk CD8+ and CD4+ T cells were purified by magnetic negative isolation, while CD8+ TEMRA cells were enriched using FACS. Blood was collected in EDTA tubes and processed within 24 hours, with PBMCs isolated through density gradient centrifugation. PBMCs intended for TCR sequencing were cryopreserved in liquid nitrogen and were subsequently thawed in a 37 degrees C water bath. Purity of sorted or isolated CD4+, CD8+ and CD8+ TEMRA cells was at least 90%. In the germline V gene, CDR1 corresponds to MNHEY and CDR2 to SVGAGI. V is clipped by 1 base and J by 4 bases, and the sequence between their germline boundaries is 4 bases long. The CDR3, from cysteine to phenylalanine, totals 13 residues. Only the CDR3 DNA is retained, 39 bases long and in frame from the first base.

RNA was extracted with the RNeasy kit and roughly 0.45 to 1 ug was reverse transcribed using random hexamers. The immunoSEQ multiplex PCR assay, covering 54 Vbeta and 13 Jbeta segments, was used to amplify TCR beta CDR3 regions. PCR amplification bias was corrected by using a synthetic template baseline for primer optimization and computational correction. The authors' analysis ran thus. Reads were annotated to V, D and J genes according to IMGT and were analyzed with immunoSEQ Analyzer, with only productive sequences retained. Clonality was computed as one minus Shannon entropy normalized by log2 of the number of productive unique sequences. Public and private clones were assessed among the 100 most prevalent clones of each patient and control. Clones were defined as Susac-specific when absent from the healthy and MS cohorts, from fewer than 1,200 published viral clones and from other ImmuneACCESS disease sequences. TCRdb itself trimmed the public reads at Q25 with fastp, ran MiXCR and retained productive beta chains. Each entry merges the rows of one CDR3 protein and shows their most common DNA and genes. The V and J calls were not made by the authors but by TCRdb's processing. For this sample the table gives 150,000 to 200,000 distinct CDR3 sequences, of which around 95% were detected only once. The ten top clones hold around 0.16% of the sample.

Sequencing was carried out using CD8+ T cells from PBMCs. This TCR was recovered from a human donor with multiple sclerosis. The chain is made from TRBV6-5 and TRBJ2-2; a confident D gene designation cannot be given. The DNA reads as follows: TGTGCCAGCAGTTACTACCTCACCGGGGAGCTGTTTTTT. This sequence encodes CASSYYLTGELFF.